This T cell receptor (beta chain) was captured by sequencing in a study of blood T cell repertoires in COVID-19. Study as a whole: Whether acute or convalescent, the COVID-19 samples came from the United States, Italy and Spain.

Under the authors' procedure: By means of reference gene primer amplification, nucleated cell counts were estimated. This table comes from immunoSEQ multiplex PCR, and its TCRdb copy is limited to in-frame clones, with some not included. V, J and clone size are those of that table, while D and trimming were read from the DNA. The sample yields a few hundred thousand clones, roughly 80% seen once. Trimming took 4 bases from V and 2 from J; bases not matched to a gene: 7. Germline values: CDR1 LGHDT, CDR2 YNNKEL (reference sequence). The CDR3 totals 15 residues. The rearrangement links TRBV3-1 (or the pseudogene TRBV3-2) to TRBJ2-7, with TRBD2 matching over 8 bases. The material sequenced was peripheral blood. The receptor comes from a woman aged 60-70 years with acute or convalescent COVID-19. The CDR3 DNA follows: TGTGCCAGCAGCCGCGGGGTAGCGGGGACCTACGAGCAGTACTTC. It yields the protein CASSRGVAGTYEQYF.